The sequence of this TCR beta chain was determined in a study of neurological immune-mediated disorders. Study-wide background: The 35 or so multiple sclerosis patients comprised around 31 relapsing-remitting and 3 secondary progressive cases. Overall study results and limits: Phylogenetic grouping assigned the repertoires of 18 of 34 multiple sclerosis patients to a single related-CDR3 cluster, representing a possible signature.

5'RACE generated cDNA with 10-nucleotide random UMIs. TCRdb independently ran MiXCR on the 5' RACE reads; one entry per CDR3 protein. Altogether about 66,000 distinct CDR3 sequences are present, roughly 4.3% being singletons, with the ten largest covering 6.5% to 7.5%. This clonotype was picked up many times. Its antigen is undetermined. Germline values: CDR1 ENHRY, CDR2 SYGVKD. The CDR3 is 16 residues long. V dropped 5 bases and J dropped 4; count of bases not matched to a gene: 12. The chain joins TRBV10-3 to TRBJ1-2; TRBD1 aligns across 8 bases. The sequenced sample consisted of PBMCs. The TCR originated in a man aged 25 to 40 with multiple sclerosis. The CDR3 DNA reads TGTGCCATCAGTCCCATACCGGGACAGGATATCTATGGCTACACCTTC. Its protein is CAISPIPGQDIYGYTF.